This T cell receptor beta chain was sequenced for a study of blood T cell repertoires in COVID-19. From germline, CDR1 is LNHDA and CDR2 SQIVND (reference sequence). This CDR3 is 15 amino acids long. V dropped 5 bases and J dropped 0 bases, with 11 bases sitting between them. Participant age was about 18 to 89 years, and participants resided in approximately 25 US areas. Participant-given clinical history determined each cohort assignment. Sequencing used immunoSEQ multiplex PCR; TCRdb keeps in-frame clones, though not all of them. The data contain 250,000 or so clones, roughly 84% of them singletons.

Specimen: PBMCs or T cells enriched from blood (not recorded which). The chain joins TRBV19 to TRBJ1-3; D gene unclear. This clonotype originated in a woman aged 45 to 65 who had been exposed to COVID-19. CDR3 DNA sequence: TGTGCCAGTAGTCCCCGACGGAGCTCTGGAAACACCATATATTTT. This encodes CASSPRRSSGNTIYF.